This T cell receptor (beta chain) was retrieved from a study of control samples from healthy donors and cancer patients. This clone is a singleton in its sample. Assay used: immunoSEQ multiplex PCR; TCRdb lists only in-frame clones, some missing. The sample carries some 250,000 clones, roughly 82% recorded once. CDR1 and CDR2 (germline): MGHDK, SYGVNS. The CDR3 is 17 residues long. Trimming pared 7 bases from V and 0 bases from J, leaving 16 bases between. Sequencing used PBMCs. The J gene is TRBJ2-6, the V gene TRBV25-1, with TRBD1 as a possible D gene (5 bases). The clonotype was recovered from a woman aged 55-75 years with lung cancer. The CDR3 protein is CASTSTVVSSGANVLTF. CDR3 coding DNA: TGTGCCAGCACTTCGACAGTCGTTAGCTCTGGGGCCAACGTCCTGACTTTC.